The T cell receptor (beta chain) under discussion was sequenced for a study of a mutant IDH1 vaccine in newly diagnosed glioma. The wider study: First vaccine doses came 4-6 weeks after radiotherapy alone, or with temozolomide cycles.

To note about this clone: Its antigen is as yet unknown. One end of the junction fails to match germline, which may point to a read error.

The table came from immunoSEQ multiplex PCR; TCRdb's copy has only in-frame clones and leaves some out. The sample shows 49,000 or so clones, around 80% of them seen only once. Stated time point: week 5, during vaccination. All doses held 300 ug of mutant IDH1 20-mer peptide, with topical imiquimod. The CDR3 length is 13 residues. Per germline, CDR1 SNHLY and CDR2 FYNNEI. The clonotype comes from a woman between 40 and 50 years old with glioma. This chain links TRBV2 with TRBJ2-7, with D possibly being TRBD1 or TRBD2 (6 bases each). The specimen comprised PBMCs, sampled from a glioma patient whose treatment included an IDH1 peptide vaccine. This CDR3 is CASSEVGGGDVNF. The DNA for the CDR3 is TGTGCCAGCAGTGAAGTTGGGGGCGGGGATGTGAACTTC.